This TCR beta chain was sequenced in a study of cytotoxic CD8 clonotypes in ibrutinib-treated CLL. Overall study context: After a median around 13 months on treatment (6 to 36), response samples were drawn.

Data came from immunoSEQ multiplex PCR; TCRdb stores just in-frame clones and leaves some out. The sample consists of some 300,000 clones, 70% to 80% of them appearing once. Trimming pared 0 bases from V and 6 bases from J, leaving 7 bases between. CDR1 SGHNT and CDR2 YYREEE come from the germline V gene (reference sequence). The CDR3 has 12 amino acids. This sequence originates from a human donor with chronic lymphocytic leukemia. The chain recombines TRBV5-4 with TRBJ2-7; D is undetermined. The sequences come from PBMCs, collected before ibrutinib treatment. In DNA form, the CDR3 reads TGTGCCAGCAGCTTGGGACGCCTCGAGCAGTACTTC. This codes for CASSLGRLEQYF.